This T cell receptor beta chain is drawn from a study of shared clonotypes between healthy human individuals. Findings of the study overall: Generation probabilities were higher for clonotypes shared across all four sorted-subset donors than for unshared ones.

About this clone: No antigen is known for it.

Terminally differentiated effector memory CD45RA+ cells were left out of the naive CD8 fraction, which was CD45RO-negative and positively selected for CCR7. CDR3 length: 14 amino acids. J was trimmed by 5 bases and V by 3 bases; bases with no gene match: 4. CDR1 and CDR2 (germline): LNHDA, SQIVND (reference sequence). Every subset's genomic DNA went evenly onto several immunoSEQ plates. The repertoire was sequenced with immunoSEQ multiplex PCR; TCRdb's copy has only in-frame clones and lacks some. The sample has approximately 650,000 clones, just under 97% seen once. The clonotype comes from a woman younger than 45 in good health. Sequencing input: naive CD8+ T cells sorted from blood. The J gene is TRBJ2-1, the V gene TRBV19, with TRBD2 matching over 7 bases. The CDR3, as DNA: TGTGCCAGTAGTATGGGGCTAGCGGACAATGAGCAGTTCTTC. It is translated as CASSMGLADNEQFF.